These T cell receptor beta chains were read from a single sample in a study of type 1 and type 2 diabetes patients. Each CDR3 protein is one row after TCRdb ran MiXCR on the multiplex PCR reads. The sample comprises a few hundred thousand distinct CDR3 sequences, more than 45% of which are singletons, and roughly an eighth rests with the top ten. Sequencing was carried out using peripheral blood mononuclear cells (PBMCs). The receptors shown here come from a man younger than 30 with type 2 diabetes. CDR3s include the opening cysteine and the closing phenylalanine or tryptophan. Fields, in order: D gene, clone size, J gene, V gene, CDR3 DNA, CDR3 protein. D genes are given only for firm matches. For some rows the clone size is stated as once, few or many, or as a class when expanded; others skip it.

. few TRBJ2-7 TRBV5-1 TGCGCCAGCAGCTTGGAACTCTCCTACGAGCAGTACTTC CASSLELSYEQYF
. . TRBJ1-4 TRBV11-2 TGTGCCAGCAGCTTAGATGTTGGGGAGGTTAATGAAAAACTGTTTTTT CASSLDVGEVNEKLFF
. . TRBJ2-5 TRBV2 TGTGCCAGCAGTGAGGGACCCGAAAGTCCCCAGTACTTC CASSEGPESPQYF
TRBD1 . TRBJ1-1 TRBV30 TGTGCCTGGAGTGTTGGAGGGGGCATAATAAGTGGCACTGAAGCTTTCTTT CAWSVGGGIISGTEAFF
TRBD2 . TRBJ2-5 TRBV20-1 TGCAGTGCTAGATTGGGACTAGCGGGAGTGGGAGAGACCCAGTACTTC CSARLGLAGVGETQYF
. . TRBJ1-1 TRBV12-3/TRBV12-4 TGTGCCAGCAGTTTTCTTCCGGGCGGCACTGAAGCTTTCTTT CASSFLPGGTEAFF
TRBD1 . TRBJ2-5 TRBV2 TGTGCCAGCAGGTCCTGGGACAGGGGCGAGACCCAGTACTTC CASRSWDRGETQYF
. . TRBJ2-3 TRBV24-1 TGTGCCACCAGCGATTTGGAAGGGGACACAGATACGCAGTATTTT CATSDLEGDTDTQYF
. . TRBJ2-3 TRBV15 TGTGCCACCAGCAGCGGAGCGGATCCCAGGCAGTATTTT CATSSGADPRQYF
. . TRBJ2-5 TRBV7-3 TGTGCCAGCTCCTGGTTGGGAGAGACCCAGTACTTC CASSWLGETQYF
TRBD2 few TRBJ2-1 TRBV15 TGTGCCACCAGCACGGGACTAGCGCGTATTCCGAGCTCCTACAATGAGCAGTTCTTC CATSTGLARIPSSYNEQFF
. few TRBJ2-1 TRBV19 TGTGCCAGTAGTTCGTCCTCCTATAAGGTCAATGAGCAGTTCTTC CASSSSSYKVNEQFF
. . TRBJ1-1 TRBV20-1 TGCAGTGCTAGGGGGGTTGAATCTTTCTTT CSARGVESFF
TRBD1 . TRBJ1-5 TRBV19 TGTGCCACATGCCGGGACAGGGGGCAGCCCCAGCATTTT CATCRDRGQPQHF
TRBD2 . TRBJ2-3 TRBV7-2 TGTGCCAGCAGCTTTCAAGCGGGGGTTAGCACAGATACGCAGTATTTT CASSFQAGVSTDTQYF
. . TRBJ2-4 TRBV19 TGTGCCAGTAGTATTGGTGGCACTCAGGGGTCCAAAAACATTCAGTACTTC CASSIGGTQGSKNIQYF
. . TRBJ1-5 TRBV7-9 TGTGCCAGCAGTGAATTAGGCTTGGGGGGACAGCCCCAGCATTTT CASSELGLGGQPQHF
. few TRBJ1-1 TRBV7-6 TGTGCCAGCAGCTTTGAGGGGGGCACTGAAGCTTTCTTT CASSFEGGTEAFF
. many TRBJ2-5 TRBV20-1 TGCAGTGCTAGCTTAGGGGGGGGGCGTGGAGAGACCCAGTACTTC CSASLGGGRGETQYF
. . TRBJ2-7 TRBV20-1 TGCAGTGCTTTCCCCACCGGACCGAACTACGAGCAGTACTTC CSAFPTGPNYEQYF
. . TRBJ2-7 TRBV30 TGTGCCTGGAGTGCAGGGACTGGTACCTACGAGCAGTACTTC CAWSAGTGTYEQYF
. . TRBJ2-1 TRBV27 TGTGCCAGCAACCCGGGCACCTCCTACAATGAGCAGTTCTTC CASNPGTSYNEQFF
. many TRBJ2-2 TRBV2 TGTGCCATCGGACAGCCCGGGGAGCTGTTTTTT CAIGQPGELFF
. . TRBJ2-5 TRBV6-1 TGTGCCAGCAGTGAATTCTGGCTGTACCAAGAGACCCAGTACTTC CASSEFWLYQETQYF
TRBD1 . TRBJ2-3 TRBV7-6 TGTGCCAGCAGCCCGACAGGGGACAACACAGATACGCAGTATTTT CASSPTGDNTDTQYF
. few TRBJ2-6 TRBV30 TGTGCCTGGAATTTGAGACTGGGTCCTGGGGCCAACGTCCTGACTTTC CAWNLRLGPGANVLTF
. . TRBJ2-5 TRBV7-2 TGTGCCAGCAGCTTACATTCAGGGTCAGCCCAAGAGACCCAGTACTTC CASSLHSGSAQETQYF
. . TRBJ1-1 TRBV27 TGTGCCAGCAGTCTTACAGGGCTGGCGACCACTGAAGCTTTCTTT CASSLTGLATTEAFF
. . TRBJ1-2 TRBV19 TGTGCCAGTACTCCAAGGACACCCTATGGCTACACCTTC CASTPRTPYGYTF
. . TRBJ2-7 TRBV19 TGTGCCAGTAGTACCATCCAGGGACCCACCTACGTGCAGTACTTC CASSTIQGPTYVQYF
. many TRBJ1-6 TRBV7-8 TGTGCCAGCAGCTTGGGGCAGGGCTATAATTCACCCCTCCACTTT CASSLGQGYNSPLHF
. . TRBJ1-4 TRBV7-3 TGTGCCAGCAGGAAATGGGCCTCGCTTTATGAAAAACTGTTTTTT CASRKWASLYEKLFF
. . TRBJ1-1 TRBV5-1 TGCGCCAGCAGAATGACAGCCTTGAACACTGAAGCTTTCTTT CASRMTALNTEAFF
TRBD2 . TRBJ2-3 TRBV20-1 TGCAGTGCCCGAGCGGGAGGTACAGATACGCAGTATTTT CSARAGGTDTQYF
TRBD1 . TRBJ2-5 TRBV7-9 TGTGCCAGCAGCCTGCGGACAGGGGGCATCTCACAAGAGACCCAGTACTTC CASSLRTGGISQETQYF
. . TRBJ1-2 TRBV28 TGTGCCAGCAGGCGGGCCTCGATTGGCTACACCTTC CASRRASIGYTF
. . TRBJ2-4 TRBV6-1 TGTGCCAGCAGTGAGGGGTGGCGGCAGGCCGTCTCCAAAAACATCCAGTACTTC CASSEGWRQAVSKNIQYF
. . TRBJ1-5 TRBV7-8 TGTGCCAGCAGCTTAACTCGGTGGGGCCAGCCCCAGCATTTT CASSLTRWGQPQHF
. . TRBJ2-7 TRBV7-9 TGTGCCAGCAGCGAAATTCTCACGGAGCAGTACTTC CASSEILTEQYF
. . TRBJ1-1 TRBV6-5 TGTGCCAGCAGTTACTCCACAGGGAACACTGAAGCTTTCTTT CASSYSTGNTEAFF
. few TRBJ2-1 TRBV10-3 TGTGCCATCAGCGAGGGAATCATCGGCAATGAGCAGTTCTTC CAISEGIIGNEQFF
. few TRBJ1-5 TRBV24-1 TGTGCCACCAGTGATCCTGGGACCAATCAGCCCCAGCATTTT CATSDPGTNQPQHF
. . TRBJ1-2 TRBV18 TGTGCCAGCTCACCCACCGCAGGGAGCCTTGGCTACACCTTC CASSPTAGSLGYTF
. . TRBJ1-4 TRBV28 TGTACCAGCGGGTATCAGGGCGCAACTAATGAAAAACTGTTTTTT CTSGYQGATNEKLFF
TRBD1 few TRBJ1-1 TRBV5-1 TGCGCCAGCGGGAAAGGACAGGGGAGACCGAACACTGAAGCTTTCTTT CASGKGQGRPNTEAFF
TRBD1 . TRBJ2-7 TRBV6-6 TGTGCCAGCACGCGGGACAGGGAGTACTACGAGCAGTACTTC CASTRDREYYEQYF
. . TRBJ2-7 TRBV6-1 TGTGCCAGCAGTGAAGCTGAGGACAGGATGAGGGAGGGCCCTCCCTACGAGCAGTACTTC CASSEAEDRMREGPPYEQYF